Below, one T cell receptor beta chain is given with its context. Antigen unknown. The data were obtained in a study of cytomegalovirus exposure and HLA in healthy donors. The study's findings and limits: Certain sequence variants were highly shared and formed a cluster, and this cluster was likely a sequencing artifact.

Primers for the PCR totalled 60 Vbeta and 13 Jbeta. Clones were sequenced by immunoSEQ multiplex PCR, and TCRdb holds only the in-frame ones, with some missing. The sample carries around 100,000 clones, 50% to 65% recorded once. The CDR3 contains 15 residues. Germline CDR1 reads SGHRS; CDR2 reads YFSETQ. V shed 4 bases and J 8 bases; nucleotides not matched to a gene: 11. The clonotype was recovered from a young man in good health and CMV-seropositive. Input material: PBMCs. The genes are TRBV5-1 and TRBJ1-2; 10 bases align to TRBD1. The CDR3 loop is CASSPTGGDGHGYTF. In DNA form, the CDR3 reads TGCGCCAGCAGCCCGACAGGGGGCGACGGTCACGGCTACACCTTC.